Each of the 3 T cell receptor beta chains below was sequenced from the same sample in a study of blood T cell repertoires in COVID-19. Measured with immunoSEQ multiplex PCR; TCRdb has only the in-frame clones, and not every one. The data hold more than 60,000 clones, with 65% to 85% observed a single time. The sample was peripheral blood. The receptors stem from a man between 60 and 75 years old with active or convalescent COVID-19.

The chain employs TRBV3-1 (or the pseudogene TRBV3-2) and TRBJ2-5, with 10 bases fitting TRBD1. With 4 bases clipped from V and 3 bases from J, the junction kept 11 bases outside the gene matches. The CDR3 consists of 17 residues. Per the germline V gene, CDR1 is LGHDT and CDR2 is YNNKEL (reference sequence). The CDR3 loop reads CASSPFPGQGMKETQYF. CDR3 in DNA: TGTGCCAGCAGCCCTTTCCCGGGACAGGGGATGAAAGAGACCCAGTACTTC.

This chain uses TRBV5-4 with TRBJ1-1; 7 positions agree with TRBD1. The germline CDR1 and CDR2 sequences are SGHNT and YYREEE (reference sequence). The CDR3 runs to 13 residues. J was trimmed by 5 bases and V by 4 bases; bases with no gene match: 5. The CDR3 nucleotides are TGTGCCAGCAGCGAGGGGACAGAGACTGAAGCTTTCTTT. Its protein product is CASSEGTETEAFF. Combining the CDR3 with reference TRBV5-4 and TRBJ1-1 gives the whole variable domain ETGVTQSPTHLIKTRGQQVTLRCSSQSGHNTVSWYQQALGQGPQFIFQYYREEENGRGNFPPRFSGLQFPNYSSELNVNALELDDSALYLCASSEGTETEAFFGQGTRLTVV.

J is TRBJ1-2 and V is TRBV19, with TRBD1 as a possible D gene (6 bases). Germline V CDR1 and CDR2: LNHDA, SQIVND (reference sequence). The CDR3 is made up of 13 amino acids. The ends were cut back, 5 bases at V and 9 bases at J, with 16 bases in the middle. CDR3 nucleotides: TGTGCCAGTAGTCCTCAGGGGATCGGTCGCTACACCTTC. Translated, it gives CASSPQGIGRYTF.